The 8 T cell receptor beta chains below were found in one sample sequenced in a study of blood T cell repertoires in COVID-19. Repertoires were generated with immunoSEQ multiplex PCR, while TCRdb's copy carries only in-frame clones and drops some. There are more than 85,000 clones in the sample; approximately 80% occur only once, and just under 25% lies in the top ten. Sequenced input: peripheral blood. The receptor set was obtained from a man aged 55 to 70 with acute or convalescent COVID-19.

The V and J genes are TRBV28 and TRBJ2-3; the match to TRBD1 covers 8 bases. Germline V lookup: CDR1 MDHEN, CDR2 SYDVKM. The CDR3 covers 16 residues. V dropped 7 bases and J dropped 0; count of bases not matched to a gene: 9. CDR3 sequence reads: CASIDPGGASTDTQYF. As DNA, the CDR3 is TGTGCCAGCATAGATCCAGGGGGCGCTAGCACAGATACGCAGTATTTT.

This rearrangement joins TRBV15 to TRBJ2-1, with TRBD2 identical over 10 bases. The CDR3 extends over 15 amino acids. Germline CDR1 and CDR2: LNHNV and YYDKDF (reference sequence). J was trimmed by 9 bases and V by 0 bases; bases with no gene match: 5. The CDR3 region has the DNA TGTGCCACCAGCAGAGATCGGCTAGCGGGGGTTGAGCAGTTCTTC. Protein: CATSRDRLAGVEQFF.

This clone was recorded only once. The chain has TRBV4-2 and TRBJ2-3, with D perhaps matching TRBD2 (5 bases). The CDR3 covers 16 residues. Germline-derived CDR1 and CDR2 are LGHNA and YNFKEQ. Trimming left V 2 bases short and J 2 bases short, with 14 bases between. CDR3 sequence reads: CASSQHSDPLTDTQYF. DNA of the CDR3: TGTGCCAGCAGCCAACATAGCGACCCCCTCACAGATACGCAGTATTTT.

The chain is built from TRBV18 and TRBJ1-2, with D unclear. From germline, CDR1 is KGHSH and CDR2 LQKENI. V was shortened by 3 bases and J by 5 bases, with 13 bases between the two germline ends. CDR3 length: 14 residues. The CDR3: CASSPSFARYGYTF. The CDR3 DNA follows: TGTGCCAGCTCACCGAGTTTCGCGAGATATGGCTACACCTTC.

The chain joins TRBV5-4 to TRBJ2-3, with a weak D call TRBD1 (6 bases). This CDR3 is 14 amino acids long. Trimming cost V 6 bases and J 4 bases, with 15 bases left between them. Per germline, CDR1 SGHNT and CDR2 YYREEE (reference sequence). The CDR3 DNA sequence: TGTGCCAGCACCCGGGACAAGTCCTCAGATACGCAGTATTTT. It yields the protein CASTRDKSSDTQYF.

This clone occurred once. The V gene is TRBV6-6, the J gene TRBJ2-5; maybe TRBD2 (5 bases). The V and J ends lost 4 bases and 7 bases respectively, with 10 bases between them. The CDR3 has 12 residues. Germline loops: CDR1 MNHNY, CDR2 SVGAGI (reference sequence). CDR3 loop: CASSWEPGTQYF. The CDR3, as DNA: TGTGCCAGCAGTTGGGAGCCAGGGACCCAGTACTTC.

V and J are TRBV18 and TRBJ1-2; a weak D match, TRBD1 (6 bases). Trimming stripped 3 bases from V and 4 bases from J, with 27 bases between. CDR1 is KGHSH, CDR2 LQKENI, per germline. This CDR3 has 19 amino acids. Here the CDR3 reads CASSPRLPQGQLEPYGYTF. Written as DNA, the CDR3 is TGTGCCAGCTCACCTCGTTTACCGCAAGGACAGCTCGAACCCTATGGCTACACCTTC.

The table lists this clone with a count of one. The CDR3: CAWSAATGQGGYTF. CDR3 nucleotide sequence: TGTGCCTGGAGCGCTGCTACGGGACAGGGTGGCTACACCTTC. The rearrangement joins TRBV30 to TRBJ1-2; 9 nucleotides match TRBD1. The CDR3 covers 14 residues. Germline values: CDR1 GTSNPN, CDR2 SVGIG (reference sequence). The trim removed 3 bases at V and 7 bases at J, leaving 9 bases unmatched.